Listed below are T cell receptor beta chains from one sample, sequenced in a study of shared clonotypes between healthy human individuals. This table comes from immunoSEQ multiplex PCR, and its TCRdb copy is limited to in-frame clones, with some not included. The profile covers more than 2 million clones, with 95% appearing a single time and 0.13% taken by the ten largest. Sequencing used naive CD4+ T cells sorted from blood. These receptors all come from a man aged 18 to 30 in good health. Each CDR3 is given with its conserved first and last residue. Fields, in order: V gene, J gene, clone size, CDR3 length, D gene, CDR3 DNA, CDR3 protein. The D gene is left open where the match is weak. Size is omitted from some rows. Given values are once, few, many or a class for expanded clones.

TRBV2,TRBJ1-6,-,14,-,TGTGCCAGCAGCGCTGTCGGGTGGAATTCACCCCTCCACTTT,CASSAVGWNSPLHF
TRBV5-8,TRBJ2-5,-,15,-,TGTGCCAGCAGCCCCCTCACCACGGCGGCAGAGACCCAGTACTTC,CASSPLTTAAETQYF
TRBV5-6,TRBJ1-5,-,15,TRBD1,TGTGCCAGCAGCCGCCTGGACAGGGAGGGTCAGCCCCAGCATTTT,CASSRLDREGQPQHF
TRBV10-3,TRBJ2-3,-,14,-,TGTGCCATCAGCGCCGGGACCTGGGCAGATACGCAGTATTTT,CAISAGTWADTQYF
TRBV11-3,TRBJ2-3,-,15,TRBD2,TGTGCCAGCAGTCTAGCGGGGACCCATACAGATACGCAGTATTTT,CASSLAGTHTDTQYF
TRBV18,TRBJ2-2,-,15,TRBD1,TGTGCCAGCTCAGCGACAGGGGGCTTGGAGACTCCGCTGTTTTTT,CASSATGGLETPLFF
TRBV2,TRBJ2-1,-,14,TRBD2,TGTGCCAGCAGTGCGGTAGCGGGAAGGAATGAGCAGTTCTTC,CASSAVAGRNEQFF
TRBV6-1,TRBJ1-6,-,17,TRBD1,TGTGCCAGCAGTGAGGGACAGCCGAGCTCCTATAATTCACCCCTCCACTTT,CASSEGQPSSYNSPLHF
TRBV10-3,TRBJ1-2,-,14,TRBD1,TGTGCCATCAGCGGCCGGGACAGGGTCTATGGCTACACCTTC,CAISGRDRVYGYTF
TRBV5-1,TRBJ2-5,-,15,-,TGCGCCAGCAGCCCGGGGACCATCTCCGAAGAGACCCAGTACTTC,CASSPGTISEETQYF
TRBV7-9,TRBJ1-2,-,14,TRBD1,TGTGCCAGCAGCAAGCAGGGGGCGCAGGGTGGCTACACCTTC,CASSKQGAQGGYTF
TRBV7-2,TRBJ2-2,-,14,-,TGTGCCAGCAGCTTAGGTTCGGTCCCCGGGGAGCTGTTTTTT,CASSLGSVPGELFF
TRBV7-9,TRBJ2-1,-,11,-,TGTGCCAGCAGCTTACAGAATGAGCAGTTCTTC,CASSLQNEQFF
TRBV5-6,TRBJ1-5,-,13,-,TGTGCCAGCAGCTCAGGTAGCAATCAGCCCCAGCATTTT,CASSSGSNQPQHF
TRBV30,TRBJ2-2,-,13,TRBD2,TGTACCCAGCGGGGTGAGAATACCGGGGAGCTGTTTTTT,CTQRGENTGELFF
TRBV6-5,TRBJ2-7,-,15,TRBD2,TGTGCCAGCAGTTACTCGTCGGGAGGACCAGGGGAGCAGTACTTC,CASSYSSGGPGEQYF
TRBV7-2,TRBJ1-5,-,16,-,TGTGCCAGCAGCATGTACAGTATCTCAAGCAATCAGCCCCAGCATTTT,CASSMYSISSNQPQHF
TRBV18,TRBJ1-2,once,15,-,TGTGCCAGCTCACCACCGGGCAGCCCCTGGGGTGGCTACACCTTC,CASSPPGSPWGGYTF
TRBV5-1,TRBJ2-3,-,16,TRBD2,TGCGCCAGCAGCCTTCCCGGGACTAGAGGCACAGATACGCAGTATTTT,CASSLPGTRGTDTQYF
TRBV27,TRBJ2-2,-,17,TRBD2,TGTGCCAGCAGGCCCCGACCGGGACTAGTGGGCACCGGGGAGCTGTTTTTT,CASRPRPGLVGTGELFF
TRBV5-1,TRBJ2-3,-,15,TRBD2,TGCGCCAGCAGCTTCGCGGGAGGGGGCACAGATACGCAGTATTTT,CASSFAGGGTDTQYF
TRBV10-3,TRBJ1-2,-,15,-,TGTGCCATCAGTTCAAAGGGCAGGGAGGGTAATGGCTACACCTTC,CAISSKGREGNGYTF
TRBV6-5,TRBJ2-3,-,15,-,TGTGCCAGCAGCGCTACTTGGACTAGCACAGATACGCAGTATTTT,CASSATWTSTDTQYF
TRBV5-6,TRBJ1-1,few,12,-,TGTGCCAGCAGCGCATCGGGGCCAGGAGCTTTCTTT,CASSASGPGAFF
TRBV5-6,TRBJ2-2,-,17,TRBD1,TGTGCCAGCAGCTTGGCGGGGGGACAGGGATGGACCGGGGAGCTGTTTTTT,CASSLAGGQGWTGELFF
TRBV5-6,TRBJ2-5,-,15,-,TGTGCCAGCAGCTTGGCTTCCACCGGGGGAGAGACCCAGTACTTC,CASSLASTGGETQYF
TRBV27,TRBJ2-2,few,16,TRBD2,TGTGCCAGCAGTTGGCTAGCGGGAGAGATCGCCGGGGAGCTGTTTTTT,CASSWLAGEIAGELFF
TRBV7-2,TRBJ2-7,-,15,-,TGTGCCAGCAGCCTAATGTACGGGGGCCCCTACGAGCAGTACTTC,CASSLMYGGPYEQYF
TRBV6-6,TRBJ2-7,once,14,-,TGTGCCAGCAGTTTGGACCCAACGTTCTACGAGCAGTACTTC,CASSLDPTFYEQYF
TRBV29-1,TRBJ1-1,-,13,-,TGCAGCGCCCACCGGGAGATGAACACTGAAGCTTTCTTT,CSAHREMNTEAFF
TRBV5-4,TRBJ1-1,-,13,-,TGTGCCAGCAGCTCTCTGGAGAACACTGAAGCTTTCTTT,CASSSLENTEAFF
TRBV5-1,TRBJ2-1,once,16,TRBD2,TGCGCCAGCAGCTTGGGGGGGACTACCACAGACAATGAGCAGTTCTTC,CASSLGGTTTDNEQFF
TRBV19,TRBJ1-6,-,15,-,TGTGCCAGTAGTATCGGACAACACAATAGTTCACCCCTCCACTTT,CASSIGQHNSSPLHF
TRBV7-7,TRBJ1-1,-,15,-,TGTGCTAGCAGCCCAATGGGTGTCGGGAACACTGAAGCTTTCTTT,CASSPMGVGNTEAFF
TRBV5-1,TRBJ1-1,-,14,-,TGCGCCAGCAGTTCAACAGGGATTACCACTGAAGCTTTCTTT,CASSSTGITTEAFF
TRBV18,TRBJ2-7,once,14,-,TGTGCCAGCTCACCAGGTCAGGTTAACTACGAGCAGTACTTC,CASSPGQVNYEQYF
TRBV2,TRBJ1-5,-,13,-,TGTGCCAGCAGGGAACAGGGAGCTCAGCCCCAGCATTTT,CASREQGAQPQHF
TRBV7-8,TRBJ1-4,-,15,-,TGTGCCAGCAGCAGGGGACGGGGGCGCGATGAAAAACTGTTTTTT,CASSRGRGRDEKLFF
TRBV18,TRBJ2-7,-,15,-,TGTGCCAGCTCACCGGCAGGGAGGCCTACTTCCGAGCAGTACTTC,CASSPAGRPTSEQYF
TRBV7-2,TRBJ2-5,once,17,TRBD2,TGTGCCAGCAGCCTAAACCCAGCTAGCGGGAGCGGAGAGACCCAGTACTTC,CASSLNPASGSGETQYF
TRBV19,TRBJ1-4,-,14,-,TGTGCCAGTAGTCTCGCCTGGGAGGGTGAAAAACTGTTTTTT,CASSLAWEGEKLFF
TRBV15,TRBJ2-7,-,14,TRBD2,TGTGCCACCAGGACTAGCGGGAGGGCCTACGAGCAGTACTTC,CATRTSGRAYEQYF
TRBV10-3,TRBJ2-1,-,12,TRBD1,TGTGCCACTCGACAGGGGTGGGATGAGCAGTTCTTC,CATRQGWDEQFF
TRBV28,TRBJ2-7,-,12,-,TGTGCCAGCAGTCCCCGAGGGACCGAGCAGTACTTC,CASSPRGTEQYF
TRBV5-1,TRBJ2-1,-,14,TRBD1,TGCGCCAGCAGCTTAGGGACAGAGTACAATGAGCAGTTCTTC,CASSLGTEYNEQFF
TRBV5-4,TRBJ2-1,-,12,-,TGTGCCAGCAGCTACGGGGGCTATGAGCAGTTCTTC,CASSYGGYEQFF
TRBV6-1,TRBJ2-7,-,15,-,TGTGCCAGCAGTGTTGGACAGCCGTTCTCTTACGAGCAGTACTTC,CASSVGQPFSYEQYF
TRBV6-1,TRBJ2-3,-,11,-,TGTGCCAGTCGAAGAGCGGGTACGCAGTATTTT,CASRRAGTQYF
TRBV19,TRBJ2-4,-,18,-,TGTGCCAGTAGGACCGCCGGGCTCAAATACGGAGCCAAAAACATTCAGTACTTC,CASRTAGLKYGAKNIQYF
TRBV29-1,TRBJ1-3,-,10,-,TGCAGCGCTGGGGATAGCACCATATATTTT,CSAGDSTIYF
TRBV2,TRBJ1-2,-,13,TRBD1,TGTGCCAGCAAGGGACAGGGGTACTATGGCTACACCTTC,CASKGQGYYGYTF
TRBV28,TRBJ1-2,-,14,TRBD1,TGTGCCAGCCAAAAGGGAGGGGGCTACTATGGCTACACCTTC,CASQKGGGYYGYTF
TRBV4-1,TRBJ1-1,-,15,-,TGCGCCAGCAGACCCCCGGGGGGTATGAACACTGAAGCTTTCTTT,CASRPPGGMNTEAFF
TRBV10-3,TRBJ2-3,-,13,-,TGTGCCATCAGAGCACAATACACAGATACGCAGTATTTT,CAIRAQYTDTQYF
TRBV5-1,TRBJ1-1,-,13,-,TGCGCCAGCAGCTTGGCGGGGTCCACTGAAGCTTTCTTT,CASSLAGSTEAFF
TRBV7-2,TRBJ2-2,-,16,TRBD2,TGTGCCAGCAGCTCTGCTAACCTAGGACTAGCGGGAGATCTGTTTTTT,CASSSANLGLAGDLFF
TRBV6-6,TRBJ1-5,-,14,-,TGTGCCAGCAGTTACTCTGAGGGAGATCAGCCCCAGCATTTT,CASSYSEGDQPQHF